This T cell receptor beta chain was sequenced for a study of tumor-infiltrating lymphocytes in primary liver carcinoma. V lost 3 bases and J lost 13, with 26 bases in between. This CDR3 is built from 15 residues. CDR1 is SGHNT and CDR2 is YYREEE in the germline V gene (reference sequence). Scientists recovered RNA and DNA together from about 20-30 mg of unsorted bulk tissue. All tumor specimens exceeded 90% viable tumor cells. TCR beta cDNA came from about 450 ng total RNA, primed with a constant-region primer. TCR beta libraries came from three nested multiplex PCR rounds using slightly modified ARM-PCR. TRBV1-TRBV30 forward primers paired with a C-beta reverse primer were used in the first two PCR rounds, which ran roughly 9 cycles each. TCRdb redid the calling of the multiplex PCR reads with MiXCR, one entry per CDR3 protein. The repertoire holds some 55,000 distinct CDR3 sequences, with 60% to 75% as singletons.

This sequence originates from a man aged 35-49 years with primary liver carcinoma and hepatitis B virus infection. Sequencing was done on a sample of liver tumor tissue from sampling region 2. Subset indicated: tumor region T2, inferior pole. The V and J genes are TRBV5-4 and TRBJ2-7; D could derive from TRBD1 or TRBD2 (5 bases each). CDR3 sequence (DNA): TGTGCCAGCAGCTGGGGTGGTTTAATCGGGGACGGACAATACTTC. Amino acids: CASSWGGLIGDGQYF.